The TCR beta chain under discussion was sequenced for a study of T cells in Graves' hyperthyroidism and ophthalmopathy. Whole-study results and caveats: In validation, the model predicted ophthalmopathy. These predictions came a median approximately six months before onset.

The TCR beta CDR3 regions underwent amplification using RNA transcripts as the source. A first-round RT-PCR of the TCR CDR3 used the HTBI primer set. TCRdb called the multiplex PCR reads again in MiXCR, with one record for every CDR3 protein. The repertoire has under 250,000 distinct CDR3 sequences, more than 20% of them found once; the top ten carry roughly 40%. Uncontrolled infection, other autoimmune disease, pregnancy or lactation excluded patients. PBMCs were collected from an approximately 9 ml volume of fresh peripheral blood. CDR3 length: 12 residues. J gave up 4 bases and V 8 bases, and 6 bases lay outside the gene matches. The germline V gene has CDR1 SQVTM and CDR2 ANQGSEA. This clonotype was detected ten times or more. What it recognizes is unknown.

The sequenced sample consisted of blood. This sequence was found in a woman in her 40s with Graves' ophthalmopathy. This sequence joins TRBV29-1 and TRBJ2-5; 8 positions match TRBD1. CDR3 sequence (DNA): TGCAGCACGAGGACAGGGCGAGAGACCCAGTACTTC. This translates into CSTRTGRETQYF.